This T cell receptor (beta chain) was sequenced during a study of blood T cell repertoires in COVID-19. The wider study: Spain, Italy and the United States supplied samples that represented acute and convalescent COVID-19. From T cells, B-cell-depleted T cells, or PBMCs came the material, which was cDNA or gDNA.

As handled by the study authors: Nucleated cell number was recorded as an estimate derived from reference gene primer amplification. Produced via immunoSEQ multiplex PCR; TCRdb's table is partial and in-frame only. The V and J calls and clone size are taken from that table; D and trimming were inferred from the DNA. The table includes almost 7,000 clones, approximately 88% detected once. This clone turned up a few times. This receptor was identified in a human donor in a cohort sampled during active COVID-19. The material sequenced was peripheral blood.

Here the CDR3 reads CASSPQYYWQYF. In DNA, the CDR3 is TGTGCCAGCAGCCCCCAGTACTATTGGCAGTACTTC. V is TRBV11-3 and J is TRBJ2-7; D not resolved. Trimming pared 5 bases from V and 9 bases from J, leaving 14 bases between. The germline gives CDR1 SGHNT, CDR2 YENEEA. The CDR3 totals 12 residues. Full variable domain (outside the CDR3, taken from reference TRBV11-3 and TRBJ2-7): EAGVVQSPRYKIIEKKQPVAFWCNPISGHNTLYWYLQNLGQGPELLIRYENEEAVDDSQLPKDRFSAERLKGVDSTLKIQPAELGDSAVYLCASSPQYYWQYFGPGTRLTVT.